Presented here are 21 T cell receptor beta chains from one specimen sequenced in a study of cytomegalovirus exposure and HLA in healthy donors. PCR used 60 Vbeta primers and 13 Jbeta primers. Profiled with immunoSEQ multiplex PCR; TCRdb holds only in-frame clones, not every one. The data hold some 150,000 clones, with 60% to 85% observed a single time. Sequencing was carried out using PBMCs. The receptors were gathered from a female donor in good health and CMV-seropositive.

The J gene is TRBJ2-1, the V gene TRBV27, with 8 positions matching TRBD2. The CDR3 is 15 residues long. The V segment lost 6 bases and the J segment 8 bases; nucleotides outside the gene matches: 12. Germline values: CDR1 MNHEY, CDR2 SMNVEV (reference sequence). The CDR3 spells CASRSLSGSSDEQFF. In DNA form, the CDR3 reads TGTGCCAGCAGGTCACTCAGCGGGAGTAGCGATGAGCAGTTCTTC.

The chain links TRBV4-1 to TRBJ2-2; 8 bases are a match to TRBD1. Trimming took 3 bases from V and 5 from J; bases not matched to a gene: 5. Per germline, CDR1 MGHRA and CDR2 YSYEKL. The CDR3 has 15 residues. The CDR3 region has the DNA TGCGCCAGCAGCCACGACAGGGGATATACCGGGGAGCTGTTTTTT. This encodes CASSHDRGYTGELFF.

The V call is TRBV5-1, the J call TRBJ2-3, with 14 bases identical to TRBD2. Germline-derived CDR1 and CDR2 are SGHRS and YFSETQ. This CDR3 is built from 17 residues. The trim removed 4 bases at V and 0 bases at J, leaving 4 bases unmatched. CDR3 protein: CASSRTSGGSSTDTQYF. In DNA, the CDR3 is TGCGCCAGCAGCAGGACTAGCGGGGGGTCTAGCACAGATACGCAGTATTTT.

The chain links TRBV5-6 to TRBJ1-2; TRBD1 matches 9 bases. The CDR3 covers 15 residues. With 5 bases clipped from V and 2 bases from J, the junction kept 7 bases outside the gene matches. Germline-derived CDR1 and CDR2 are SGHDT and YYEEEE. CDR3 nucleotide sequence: TGTGCCAGCAGGGACAGGGGCCAGGGGAACTATGGCTACACCTTC. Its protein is CASRDRGQGNYGYTF. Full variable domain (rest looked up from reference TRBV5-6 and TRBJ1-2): DAGVTQSPTHLIKTRGQQVTLRCSPKSGHDTVSWYQQALGQGPQFIFQYYEEEERQRGNFPDRFSGHQFPNYSSELNVNALLLGDSALYLCASRDRGQGNYGYTFGSGTRLTVV.

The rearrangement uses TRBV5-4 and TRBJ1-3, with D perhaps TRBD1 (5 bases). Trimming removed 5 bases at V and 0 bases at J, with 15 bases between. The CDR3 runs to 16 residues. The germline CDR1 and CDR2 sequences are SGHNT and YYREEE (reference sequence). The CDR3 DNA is TGTGCCAGCAGTCTGGACAACCCTAGCTCTGGAAACACCATATATTTT. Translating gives CASSLDNPSSGNTIYF.

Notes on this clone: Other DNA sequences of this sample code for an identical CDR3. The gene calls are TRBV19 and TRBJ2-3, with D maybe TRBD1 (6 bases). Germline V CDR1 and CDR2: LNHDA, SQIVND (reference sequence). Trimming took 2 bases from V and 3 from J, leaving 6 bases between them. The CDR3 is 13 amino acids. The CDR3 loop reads CASSITGTDTQYF. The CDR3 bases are TGTGCCAGTAGTATAACAGGGACAGATACGCAGTATTTT.

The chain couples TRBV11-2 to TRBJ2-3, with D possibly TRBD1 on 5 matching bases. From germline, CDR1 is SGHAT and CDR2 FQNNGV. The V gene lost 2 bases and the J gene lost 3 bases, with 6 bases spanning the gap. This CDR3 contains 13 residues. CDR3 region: CASSLRGTDTQYF. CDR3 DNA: TGTGCCAGCAGCTTAAGGGGAACAGATACGCAGTATTTT.

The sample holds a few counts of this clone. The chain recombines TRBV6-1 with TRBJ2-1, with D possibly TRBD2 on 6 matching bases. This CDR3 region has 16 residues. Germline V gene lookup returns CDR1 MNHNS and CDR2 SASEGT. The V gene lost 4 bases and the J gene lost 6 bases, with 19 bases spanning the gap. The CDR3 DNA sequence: TGTGCCAGCAGTGCCTCGCGGCCCGCCGGGGGCAATGAGCAGTTCTTC. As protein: CASSASRPAGGNEQFF.

The CDR3 sequence: CASSLLAESYNEQFF. The CDR3 DNA follows: TGCGCCAGCAGCTTACTAGCGGAGTCCTACAATGAGCAGTTCTTC. The chain links TRBV5-1 to TRBJ2-1, with TRBD2 matching 8 bases. The CDR3 loop spans 15 amino acids. Germline V gene data show CDR1 as SGHRS and CDR2 as YFSETQ. V trimming: 2 bases; J trimming: 1 base; junction bases outside the gene matches: 2.

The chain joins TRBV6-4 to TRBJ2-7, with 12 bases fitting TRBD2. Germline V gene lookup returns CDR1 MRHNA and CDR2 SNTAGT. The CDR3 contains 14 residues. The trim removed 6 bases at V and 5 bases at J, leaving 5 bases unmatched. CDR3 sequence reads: CASRRTSGIHEQYF. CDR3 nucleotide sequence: TGTGCCAGCAGACGGACTAGCGGGATCCACGAGCAGTACTTC.

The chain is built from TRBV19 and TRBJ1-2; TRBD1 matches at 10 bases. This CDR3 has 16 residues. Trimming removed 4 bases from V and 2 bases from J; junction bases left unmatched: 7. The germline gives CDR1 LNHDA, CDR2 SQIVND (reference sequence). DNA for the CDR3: TGTGCCAGTAGTACCTCTCCGGGACAGGGGAACTATGGCTACACCTTC. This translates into CASSTSPGQGNYGYTF.

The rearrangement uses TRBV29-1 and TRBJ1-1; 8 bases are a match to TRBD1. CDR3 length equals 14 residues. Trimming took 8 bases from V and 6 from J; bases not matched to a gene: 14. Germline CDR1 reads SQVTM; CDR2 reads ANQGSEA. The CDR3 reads CSSREAGGLPEAFF. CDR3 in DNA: TGCAGCTCACGAGAGGCAGGGGGCCTCCCTGAAGCTTTCTTT.

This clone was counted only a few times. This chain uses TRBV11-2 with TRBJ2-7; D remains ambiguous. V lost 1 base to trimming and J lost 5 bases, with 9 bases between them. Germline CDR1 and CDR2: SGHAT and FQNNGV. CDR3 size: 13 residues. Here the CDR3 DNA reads TGTGCCAGCAGCTTAGTCCACTTCAACGAGCAGTACTTC. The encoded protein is CASSLVHFNEQYF. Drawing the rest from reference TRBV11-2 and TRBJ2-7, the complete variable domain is EAGVAQSPRYKIIEKRQSVAFWCNPISGHATLYWYQQILGQGPKLLIQFQNNGVVDDSQLPKDRFSAERLKGVDSTLKIQPAKLEDSAVYLCASSLVHFNEQYFGPGTRLTVT.

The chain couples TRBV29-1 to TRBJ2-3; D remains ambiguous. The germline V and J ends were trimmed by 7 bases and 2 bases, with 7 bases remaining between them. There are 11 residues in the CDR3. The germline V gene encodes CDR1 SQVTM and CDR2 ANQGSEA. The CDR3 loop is CSGEDTDTQYF. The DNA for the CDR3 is TGCAGCGGAGAGGACACAGATACGCAGTATTTT.

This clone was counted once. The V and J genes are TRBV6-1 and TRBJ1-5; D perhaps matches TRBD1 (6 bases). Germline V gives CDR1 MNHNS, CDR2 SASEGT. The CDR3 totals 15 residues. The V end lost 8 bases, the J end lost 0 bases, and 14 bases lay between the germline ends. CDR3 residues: CASSRGHPSNQPQHF. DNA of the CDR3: TGTGCCAGCTCAAGGGGACACCCTAGCAATCAGCCCCAGCATTTT.

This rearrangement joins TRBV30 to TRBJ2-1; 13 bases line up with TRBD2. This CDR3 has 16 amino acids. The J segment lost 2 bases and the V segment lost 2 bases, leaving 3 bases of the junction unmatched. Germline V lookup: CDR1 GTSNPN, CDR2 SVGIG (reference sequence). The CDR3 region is CAWSSGLAGAYNEQFF. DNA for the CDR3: TGTGCCTGGAGTTCAGGACTAGCGGGGGCCTACAATGAGCAGTTCTTC.

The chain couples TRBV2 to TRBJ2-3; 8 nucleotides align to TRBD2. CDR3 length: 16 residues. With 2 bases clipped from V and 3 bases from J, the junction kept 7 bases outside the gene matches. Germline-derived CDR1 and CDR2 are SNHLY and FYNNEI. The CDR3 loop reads CASSERWRGVTDTQYF. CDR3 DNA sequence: TGTGCCAGCAGTGAACGCTGGCGGGGGGTGACAGATACGCAGTATTTT.

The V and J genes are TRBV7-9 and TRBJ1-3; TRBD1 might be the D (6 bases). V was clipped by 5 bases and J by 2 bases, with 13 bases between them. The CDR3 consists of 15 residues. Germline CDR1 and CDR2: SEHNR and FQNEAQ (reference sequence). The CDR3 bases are TGTGCCAGCAGCATAACCAGGGGAACTGGAAACACCATATATTTT. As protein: CASSITRGTGNTIYF.

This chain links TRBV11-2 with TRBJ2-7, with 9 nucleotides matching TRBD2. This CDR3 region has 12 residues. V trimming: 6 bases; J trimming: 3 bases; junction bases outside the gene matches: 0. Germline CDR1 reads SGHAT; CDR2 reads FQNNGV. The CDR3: CASRTSGYEQYF. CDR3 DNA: TGTGCCAGCAGGACTAGCGGCTACGAGCAGTACTTC. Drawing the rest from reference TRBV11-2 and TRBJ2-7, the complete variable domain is EAGVAQSPRYKIIEKRQSVAFWCNPISGHATLYWYQQILGQGPKLLIQFQNNGVVDDSQLPKDRFSAERLKGVDSTLKIQPAKLEDSAVYLCASRTSGYEQYFGPGTRLTVT.

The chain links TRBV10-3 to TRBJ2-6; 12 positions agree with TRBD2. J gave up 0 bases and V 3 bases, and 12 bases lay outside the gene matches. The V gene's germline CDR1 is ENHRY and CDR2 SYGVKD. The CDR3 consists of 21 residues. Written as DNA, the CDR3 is TGTGCCATCAGTGATGGGCTAGCGGGAGGGGGAGGGGACTCTGGGGCCAACGTCCTGACTTTC. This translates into CAISDGLAGGGGDSGANVLTF.

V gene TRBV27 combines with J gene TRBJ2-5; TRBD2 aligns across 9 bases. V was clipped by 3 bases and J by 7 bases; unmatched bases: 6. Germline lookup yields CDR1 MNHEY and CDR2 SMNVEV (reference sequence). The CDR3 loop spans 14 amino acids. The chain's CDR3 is CASSLVAGVGTQYF. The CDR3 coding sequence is TGTGCCAGCAGTTTGGTAGCGGGAGTGGGGACCCAGTACTTC.